This record concerns one TCR beta chain sequence. This sample also contains other DNA sequences that code for the same CDR3. Germline-derived CDR1 and CDR2 are SGHAT and FQNNGV. The CDR3 is 12 residues long. The V end lost 1 base, the J end lost 3 bases, and 4 bases lay between the germline ends. Only in-frame clones appear in the TCRdb table, and some are missing; sequencing was by immunoSEQ multiplex PCR. The table includes approximately 940,000 clones, more than 75% detected once. The record originates from a study of shared clonotypes between healthy human individuals. The clonotype was recovered from a man aged 18 to 30 in good health. The sample comprised memory CD4+ T cells sorted from blood. Subset reported: CD45RA-negative fraction. The genes are TRBV11-2 and TRBJ2-7; no firm D call. CDR3 region: CASSLAGYEQYF. The CDR3, as DNA: TGTGCCAGCAGCTTAGCTGGCTACGAGCAGTACTTC.